This T cell receptor beta chain derives from a study of blood T cell repertoires in COVID-19. Study as a whole: From the United States, Italy and Spain came samples of acute and convalescent COVID-19. T cells, B-cell-depleted T cells, or PBMCs provided the cDNA or gDNA that served as material.

Trimming cost V 2 bases and J 0 bases, with 7 bases left between them. Germline-derived CDR1 and CDR2 are SGHAT and FQNNGV. This CDR3 has 15 amino acids. In the study's own analysis: Quantification of nucleated cells was approximated via reference gene primer amplification. The assay was immunoSEQ multiplex PCR, and TCRdb's table has in-frame clones only and misses some. The V and J calls and the clone size are those of that table, but D and trimming were determined from the DNA. The table shows about 98,000 clones, with about 83% occurring only once. The receptor's source is a man aged 35 to 55 with active or convalescent COVID-19. This sequence joins TRBV11-2 and TRBJ2-2; D gene unclear. Sequencing was done on a sample of peripheral blood. Here the CDR3 reads CASSLIRSNTGELFF. The CDR3 DNA reads TGTGCCAGCAGCTTAATTCGGTCGAACACCGGGGAGCTGTTTTTT.